This TCR beta chain was retrieved from a study of blood T cell repertoires in COVID-19. Whole-study context: Some COVID-19 samples were acute and others convalescent; all came from the United States, Italy and Spain. The cDNA or gDNA used as material had been derived from T cells, B-cell-depleted T cells, or PBMCs.

This clone was seen ten or more times. This CDR3 is built from 13 residues. The junction had 3 bases not matched to a gene; V was cut back by 3 bases and J by 4 bases. The germline CDR1 and CDR2 sequences are SGDLS and YYNGEE. Seattle participants joined during active infection and were tracked over time. How the authors handled the data: The assay estimated nucleated cells by amplifying reference gene primers. Sequencing was performed with immunoSEQ multiplex PCR; in TCRdb, only in-frame clones are kept and a portion is missing. The DNA was the basis for D and trimming; V, J and clone size are from that table. The data hold 310,000 or so clones, with 87% observed a single time.

The J gene is TRBJ1-2, the V gene TRBV9; 7 bases are a match to TRBD1. The TCR sequence derives from a man aged 25 to 45 with COVID-19, enrolled during active disease. The specimen sequenced was peripheral blood. The CDR3 region is CASSAGTAYGYTF. CDR3 bases: TGTGCCAGCAGCGCCGGGACAGCCTATGGCTACACCTTC.